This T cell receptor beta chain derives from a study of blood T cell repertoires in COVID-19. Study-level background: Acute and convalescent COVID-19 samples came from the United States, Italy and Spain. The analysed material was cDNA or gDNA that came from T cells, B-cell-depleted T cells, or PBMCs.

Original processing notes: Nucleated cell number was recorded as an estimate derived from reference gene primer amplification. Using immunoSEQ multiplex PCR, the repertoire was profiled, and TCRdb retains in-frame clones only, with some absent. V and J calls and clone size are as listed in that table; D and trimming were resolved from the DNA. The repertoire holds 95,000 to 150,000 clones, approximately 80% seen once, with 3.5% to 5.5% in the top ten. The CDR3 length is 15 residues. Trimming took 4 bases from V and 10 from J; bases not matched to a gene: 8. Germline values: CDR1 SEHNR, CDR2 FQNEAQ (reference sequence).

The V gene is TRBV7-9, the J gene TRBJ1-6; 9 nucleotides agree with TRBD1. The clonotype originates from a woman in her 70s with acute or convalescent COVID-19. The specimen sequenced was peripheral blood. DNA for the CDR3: TGTGCCAGCAGCTGGGGACAGGGATCGCGCTCACCCCTCCACTTT. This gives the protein CASSWGQGSRSPLHF. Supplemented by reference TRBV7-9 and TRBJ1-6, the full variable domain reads DTGVSQNPRHKITKRGQNVTFRCDPISEHNRLYWYRQTLGQGPEFLTYFQNEAQLEKSRLLSDRFSAERPKGSFSTLEIQRTEQGDSAMYLCASSWGQGSRSPLHFGNGTRLTVT.